The clone carrying this T cell receptor beta chain was detected a few times. The antigen is not known. The source of the sample is a study of response to subunit inactivated influenza vaccine. Findings and limits, study-wide: A suggestion made by the authors is that each seasonal influenza vaccination recruits few new T cells.

TCRdb fed the RT-PCR reads into MiXCR, producing one record per CDR3 protein. The data show around 480,000 distinct CDR3 sequences, 16% seen once. Germline lookup yields CDR1 DFQATT and CDR2 SNEGSKA (reference sequence). V trimming: 7 bases; J trimming: 0 bases; junction bases outside the gene matches: 14. This CDR3 spans 16 amino acids. This sequence was found in a man between 45 and 75 years old who received an inactivated influenza vaccine. The chain has TRBV20-1 and TRBJ2-5; 7 bases align to TRBD2. The sample was CD4+ T cells sorted from PBMCs, taken less than 30 months after vaccination. CDR3 loop: CSVPIWRAGYQETQYF. In nucleotides, the CDR3 is TGCAGTGTACCCATATGGAGAGCGGGGTACCAAGAGACCCAGTACTTC.